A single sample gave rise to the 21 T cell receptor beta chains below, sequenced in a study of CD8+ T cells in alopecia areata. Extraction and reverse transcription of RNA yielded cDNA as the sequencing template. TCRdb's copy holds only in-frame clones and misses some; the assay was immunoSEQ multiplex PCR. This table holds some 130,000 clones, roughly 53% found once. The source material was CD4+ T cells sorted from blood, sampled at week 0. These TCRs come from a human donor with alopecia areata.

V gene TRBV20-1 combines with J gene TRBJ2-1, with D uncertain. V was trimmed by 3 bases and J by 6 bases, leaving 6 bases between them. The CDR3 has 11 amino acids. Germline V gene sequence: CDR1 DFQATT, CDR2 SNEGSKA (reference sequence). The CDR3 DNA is TGCAGTGCTAGGTCCGCCAATGAGCAGTTCTTC. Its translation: CSARSANEQFF.

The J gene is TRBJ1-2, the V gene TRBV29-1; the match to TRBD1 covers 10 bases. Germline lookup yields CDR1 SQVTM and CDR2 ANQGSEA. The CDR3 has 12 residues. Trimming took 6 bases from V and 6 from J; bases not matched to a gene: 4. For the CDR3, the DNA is TGCAGCGTCGGGGGACAGGGGAATGGCTACACCTTC. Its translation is CSVGGQGNGYTF.

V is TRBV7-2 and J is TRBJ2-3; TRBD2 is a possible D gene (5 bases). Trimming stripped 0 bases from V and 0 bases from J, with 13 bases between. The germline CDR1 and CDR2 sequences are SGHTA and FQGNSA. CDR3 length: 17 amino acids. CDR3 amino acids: CASSLAGADPSTDTQYF. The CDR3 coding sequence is TGTGCCAGCAGCTTAGCGGGAGCAGACCCTAGCACAGATACGCAGTATTTT.

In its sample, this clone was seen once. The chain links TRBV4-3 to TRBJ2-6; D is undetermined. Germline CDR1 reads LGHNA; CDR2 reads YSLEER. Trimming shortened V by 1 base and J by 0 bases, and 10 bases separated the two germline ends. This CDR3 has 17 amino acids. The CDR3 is CASSQGQATSGANVLTF. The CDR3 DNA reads TGCGCCAGCAGCCAAGGTCAGGCCACCTCTGGGGCCAACGTCCTGACTTTC.

The CDR3: CSVVPGGRYYNEQFF. CDR3 bases: TGCAGCGTTGTCCCAGGGGGCCGTTATTACAATGAGCAGTTCTTC. This chain connects TRBV29-1 to TRBJ2-1, with 8 nucleotides matching TRBD1. Unmatched junction bases numbered 9, after V lost 4 bases and J lost 4 bases. The CDR3 has 15 amino acids. Per germline, CDR1 SQVTM and CDR2 ANQGSEA.

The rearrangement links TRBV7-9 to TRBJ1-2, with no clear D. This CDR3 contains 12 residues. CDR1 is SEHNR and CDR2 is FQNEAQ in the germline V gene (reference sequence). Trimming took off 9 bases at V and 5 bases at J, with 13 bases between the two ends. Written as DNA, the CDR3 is TGTGCCAGTACCGGGGTGAATTATGGCTACACCTTC. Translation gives CASTGVNYGYTF.

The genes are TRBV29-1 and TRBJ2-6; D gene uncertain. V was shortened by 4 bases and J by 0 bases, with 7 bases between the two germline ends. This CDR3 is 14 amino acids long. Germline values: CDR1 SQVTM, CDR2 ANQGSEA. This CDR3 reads CSVGISSGANVLTF. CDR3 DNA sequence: TGCAGCGTTGGAATCAGCTCTGGGGCCAACGTCCTGACTTTC. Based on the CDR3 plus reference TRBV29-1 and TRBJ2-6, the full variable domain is SAVISQKPSRDICQRGTSLTIQCQVDSQVTMMFWYRQQPGQSLTLIATANQGSEATYESGFVIDKFPISRPNLTFSTLTVSNMSPEDSSIYLCSVGISSGANVLTFGAGSRLTVL.

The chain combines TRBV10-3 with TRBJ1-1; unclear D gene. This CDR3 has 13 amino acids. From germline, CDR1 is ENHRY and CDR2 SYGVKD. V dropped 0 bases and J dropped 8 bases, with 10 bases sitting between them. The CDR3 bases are TGTGCCATCAGTGAGTCTAGGGTTGAGGAAGCTTTCTTT. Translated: CAISESRVEEAFF.

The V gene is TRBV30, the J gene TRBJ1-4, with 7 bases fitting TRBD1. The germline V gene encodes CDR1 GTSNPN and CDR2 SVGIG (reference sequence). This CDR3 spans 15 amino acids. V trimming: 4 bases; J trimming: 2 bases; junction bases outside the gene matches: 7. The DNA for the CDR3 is TGTGCCTGGAATGTAGGGGGCCGGACTAATGAAAAACTGTTTTTT. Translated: CAWNVGGRTNEKLFF.

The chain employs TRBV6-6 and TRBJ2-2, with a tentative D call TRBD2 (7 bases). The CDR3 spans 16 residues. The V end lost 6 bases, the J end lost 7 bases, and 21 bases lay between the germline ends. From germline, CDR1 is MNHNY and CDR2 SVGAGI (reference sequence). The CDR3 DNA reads TGTGCCAGCAGCTTCCTGGGAGGGGGGGCCATCGGGGAGCTGTTTTTT. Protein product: CASSFLGGGAIGELFF.

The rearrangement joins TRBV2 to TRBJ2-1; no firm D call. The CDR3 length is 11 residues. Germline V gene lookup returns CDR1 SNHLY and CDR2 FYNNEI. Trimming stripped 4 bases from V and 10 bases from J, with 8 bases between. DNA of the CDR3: TGTGCCAGCAGTGGGCTAGGGGAGCAGTTCTTC. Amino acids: CASSGLGEQFF.

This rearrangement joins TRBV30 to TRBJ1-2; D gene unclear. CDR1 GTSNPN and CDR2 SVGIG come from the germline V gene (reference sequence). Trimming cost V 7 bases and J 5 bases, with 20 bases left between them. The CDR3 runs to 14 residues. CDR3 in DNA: TGTGCCTTTCCTAAAGGACGAGGAATATATGGCTACACCTTC. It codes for CAFPKGRGIYGYTF.

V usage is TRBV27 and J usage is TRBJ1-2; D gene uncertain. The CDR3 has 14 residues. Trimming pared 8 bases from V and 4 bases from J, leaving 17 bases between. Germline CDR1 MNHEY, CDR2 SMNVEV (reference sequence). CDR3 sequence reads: CASRRNPGSYGYTF. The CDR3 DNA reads TGTGCCAGCCGGAGGAACCCCGGGAGCTATGGCTACACCTTC.

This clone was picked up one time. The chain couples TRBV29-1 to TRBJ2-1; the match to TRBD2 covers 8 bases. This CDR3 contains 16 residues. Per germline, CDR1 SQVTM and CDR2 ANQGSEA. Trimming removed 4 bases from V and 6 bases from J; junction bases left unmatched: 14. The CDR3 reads CSVVSGGGLGGNEQFF. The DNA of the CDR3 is TGCAGCGTTGTATCGGGAGGGGGGCTCGGAGGCAATGAGCAGTTCTTC.

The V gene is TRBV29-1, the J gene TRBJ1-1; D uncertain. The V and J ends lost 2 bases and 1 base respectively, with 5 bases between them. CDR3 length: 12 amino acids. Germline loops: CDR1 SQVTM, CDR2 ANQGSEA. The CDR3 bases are TGCAGCGTTGAACGGCAGAACACTGAAGCTTTCTTT. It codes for CSVERQNTEAFF. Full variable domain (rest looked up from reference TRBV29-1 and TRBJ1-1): SAVISQKPSRDICQRGTSLTIQCQVDSQVTMMFWYRQQPGQSLTLIATANQGSEATYESGFVIDKFPISRPNLTFSTLTVSNMSPEDSSIYLCSVERQNTEAFFGQGTRLTVV.

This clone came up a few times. As DNA, the CDR3 is TGTGCCATCCGTACGAACGGCGGGTCCACAGATACGCAGTATTTT. Translated, it gives CAIRTNGGSTDTQYF. V gene TRBV10-3 combines with J gene TRBJ2-3, with D maybe TRBD2 (5 bases). The CDR3 has 15 amino acids. Between the trimmed V and J ends, which lost 8 bases and 2 bases, there was a span of 17 bases. Germline CDR1 is ENHRY and CDR2 is SYGVKD.

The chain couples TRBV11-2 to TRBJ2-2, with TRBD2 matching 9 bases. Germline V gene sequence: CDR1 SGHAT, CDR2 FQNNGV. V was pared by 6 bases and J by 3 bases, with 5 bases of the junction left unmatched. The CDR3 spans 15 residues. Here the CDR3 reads CASSSLAGHTGELFF. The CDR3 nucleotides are TGTGCCAGCAGTTCTCTAGCGGGGCACACCGGGGAGCTGTTTTTT.

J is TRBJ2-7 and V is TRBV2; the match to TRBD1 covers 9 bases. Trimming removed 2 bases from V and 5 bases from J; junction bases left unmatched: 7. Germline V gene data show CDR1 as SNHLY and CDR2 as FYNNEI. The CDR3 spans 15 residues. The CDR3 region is CASSEIGTGLDEQYF. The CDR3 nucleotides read TGTGCCAGCAGTGAAATTGGGACAGGGCTGGACGAGCAGTACTTC.

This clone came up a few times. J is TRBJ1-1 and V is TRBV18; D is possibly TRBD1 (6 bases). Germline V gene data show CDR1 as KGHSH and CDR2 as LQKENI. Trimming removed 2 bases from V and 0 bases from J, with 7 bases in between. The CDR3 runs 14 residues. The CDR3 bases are TGTGCCAGCTCACCAGGACAGCTGAACACTGAAGCTTTCTTT. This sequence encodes CASSPGQLNTEAFF.

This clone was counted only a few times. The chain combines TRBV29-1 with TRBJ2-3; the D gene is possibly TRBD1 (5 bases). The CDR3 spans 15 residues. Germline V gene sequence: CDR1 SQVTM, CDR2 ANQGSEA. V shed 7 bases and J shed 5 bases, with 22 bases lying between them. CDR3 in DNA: TGCAGCGCAGGGTGGGGCATCCTGACCCAAGATACGCAGTATTTT. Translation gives CSAGWGILTQDTQYF.

Here the CDR3 reads CSVEGTPQGQPQHF. The DNA of the CDR3 is TGCAGCGTTGAGGGGACACCACAGGGTCAGCCCCAGCATTTT. The chain is built from TRBV29-1 and TRBJ1-5, with D tentatively TRBD1 (6 bases). Germline V gene lookup returns CDR1 SQVTM and CDR2 ANQGSEA. V lost 3 bases to trimming and J lost 6 bases, with 15 bases between them. CDR3 length: 14 amino acids.